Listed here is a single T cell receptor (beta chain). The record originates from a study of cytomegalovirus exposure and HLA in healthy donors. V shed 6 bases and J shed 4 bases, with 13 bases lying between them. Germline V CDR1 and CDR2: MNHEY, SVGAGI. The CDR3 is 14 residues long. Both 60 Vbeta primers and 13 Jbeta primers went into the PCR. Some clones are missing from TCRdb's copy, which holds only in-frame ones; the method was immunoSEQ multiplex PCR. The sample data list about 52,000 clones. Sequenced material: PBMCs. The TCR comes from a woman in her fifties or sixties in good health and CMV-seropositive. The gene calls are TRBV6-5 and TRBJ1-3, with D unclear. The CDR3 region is CASSAVRSGNTIYF. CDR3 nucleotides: TGTGCCAGCAGCGCGGTACGATCCGGAAACACCATATATTTT.